The rows below give T cell receptor beta chains drawn from one sample of a study of T cells in Graves' hyperthyroidism and ophthalmopathy. TCRdb redid the calling of the multiplex PCR reads with MiXCR, one entry per CDR3 protein. Among 400,000 to 500,000 distinct CDR3 sequences listed, roughly 13% were seen once. Specimen: blood. The receptor source for this set is a woman aged 18-30 years with Graves' hyperthyroidism. The CDR3 runs from the conserved cysteine through the conserved F or W. The D gene is left open where the match is weak. Clone size is not always given. Where it is, it says once, few, many or a class for expanded clones.

d_call j_call v_call clone_size cdr3_aa cdr3_nt
NA TRBJ2-7 TRBV5-4 few CASSLLEDEQYF TGTGCCAGCAGCCTCCTGGAGGACGAGCAGTACTTC
TRBD1 TRBJ2-1 TRBV7-9 many CASSSLGTGRPEQFF TGTGCCAGCAGCTCACTCGGGACAGGGAGGCCTGAGCAGTTCTTC
NA TRBJ1-5 TRBV7-2 many CASSAQGGQPQHF TGTGCCAGCAGCGCCCAGGGTGGCCAGCCCCAGCATTTT
NA TRBJ2-1 TRBV3-1 many CASSQIGNEGQFF TGTGCCAGCAGCCAAATTGGGAATGAAGGGCAGTTCTTC
NA TRBJ1-1 TRBV5-1 NA CASSLAGGTGAFF TGCGCCAGCAGCTTGGCCGGGGGCACTGGAGCTTTCTTT
NA TRBJ1-3 TRBV6-5 NA CASSYTTASSGNTIYF TGTGCCAGCAGTTATACGACAGCGAGCTCTGGAAACACCATATATTTT
TRBD1 TRBJ1-5 TRBV2 many CASTMSGGGQPQHF TGTGCCAGCACCATGTCAGGGGGAGGACAGCCCCAGCATTTT
TRBD1 TRBJ2-6 TRBV2 few CASSYRGTSGANVLTF TGTGCCAGCAGCTACAGGGGGACCTCTGGGGCCAACGTCCTGACTTTC
TRBD1 TRBJ1-1 TRBV10-3 many CAIRGQSTEAFF TGTGCCATCAGGGGACAGAGCACTGAAGCTTTCTTT
NA TRBJ2-2 TRBV7-9 NA CASSLWRENTGELFF TGTGCCAGCAGCTTATGGAGGGAAAACACCGGGGAGCTGTTTTTT
TRBD1 TRBJ1-6 TRBV27 many CASSRDSNSPLHF TGTGCCAGCAGCCGGGACAGCAATTCACCCCTCCACTTT
TRBD2 TRBJ2-2 TRBV11-2 many CASYHGHWGEGWTGELFF TGTGCCAGCTACCATGGCCATTGGGGGGAGGGCTGGACCGGGGAGCTGTTTTTT
TRBD2 TRBJ2-1 TRBV6-1 many CARFGPSGRGDEQFF TGTGCCAGATTCGGGCCTAGCGGGAGAGGGGATGAGCAGTTCTTC
NA TRBJ2-3 TRBV15 many CATSRDGQGTDTQYF TGTGCCACCAGCAGAGATGGTCAGGGGACAGATACGCAGTATTTT
NA TRBJ2-2 TRBV6-2/TRBV6-3 few CASSLLPNTGELFF TGTGCCAGCAGCTTACTACCGAACACCGGGGAGCTGTTTTTT
TRBD1 TRBJ1-5 TRBV2 many CASSNLLGQGAYSNQPQHF TGTGCCAGCAGTAACCTCCTGGGACAGGGGGCATATAGCAATCAGCCCCAGCATTTT
NA TRBJ2-7 TRBV27 many CASSLYGGLPTYEQYF TGTGCCAGCAGTTTATACGGGGGGCTCCCCACCTACGAGCAGTACTTC
NA TRBJ2-2 TRBV28 few CASSLVASGSLSGELFF TGTGCCAGCAGTTTAGTCGCTTCAGGATCGCTTTCCGGGGAGCTGTTTTTT
NA TRBJ2-7 TRBV6-2/TRBV6-3 NA CASSAGTESHEQYF TGTGCCAGCAGTGCCGGGACTGAGTCCCACGAGCAGTACTTC
TRBD2 TRBJ2-7 TRBV20-1 NA CSARDGPGGAKAYEQYF TGCAGTGCTAGAGACGGCCCGGGGGGGGCGAAGGCTTACGAGCAGTACTTC
NA TRBJ2-7 TRBV6-6 NA CASGYGWKGAVAGEQYF TGTGCCAGCGGTTACGGTTGGAAGGGGGCGGTAGCGGGTGAGCAGTACTTC
TRBD1 TRBJ1-1 TRBV6-1 few CASSPWGRQGNTEAFF TGTGCCAGCAGCCCCTGGGGGAGACAGGGGAACACTGAAGCTTTCTTT
NA TRBJ2-1 TRBV24-1 few CATSDPTTGPYNEQFF TGTGCCACCAGTGATCCAACCACAGGGCCCTACAATGAGCAGTTCTTC
NA TRBJ1-2 TRBV5-6 NA CASSSDRSNYGYTF TGTGCCAGCAGCTCGGACCGCTCTAACTATGGCTACACCTTC
NA TRBJ1-1 TRBV30 many CAWTPNSGSTEAFF TGTGCCTGGACACCTAACTCAGGGTCGACTGAAGCTTTCTTT
NA TRBJ1-2 TRBV6-1 many CASSGPDRTPGYTF TGTGCCAGCAGTGGACCCGACAGGACGCCAGGCTACACCTTC
NA TRBJ1-1 TRBV29-1 NA CSVEGPRGSNTEAFF TGCAGCGTTGAGGGTCCCAGGGGCTCCAACACTGAAGCTTTCTTT
NA TRBJ2-3 TRBV29-1 few CSVFPGLHTDTQYF TGCAGCGTCTTCCCGGGACTCCACACAGATACGCAGTATTTT
NA TRBJ2-1 TRBV11-1 NA CASSLGYRPPGEQFF TGTGCCAGCAGCTTAGGATATAGACCCCCCGGGGAGCAGTTCTTC
NA TRBJ1-2 TRBV5-1 many CASSPRVGDGYTF TGCGCCAGCAGTCCCAGGGTTGGCGATGGCTACACCTTC
NA TRBJ2-7 TRBV18 NA CASSPRAGTQEWNYEQYF TGTGCCAGCTCACCACGGGCCGGAACGCAGGAGTGGAACTACGAGCAGTACTTC
NA TRBJ1-5 TRBV27 few CASRPPGVAGNQPQHF TGTGCCAGCAGACCACCGGGGGTGGCTGGCAATCAGCCCCAGCATTTT
NA TRBJ2-2 TRBV7-7 many CASSLSPTGELFF TGTGCTAGCAGCTTAAGTCCGACCGGGGAGCTGTTTTTT
TRBD2 TRBJ2-7 TRBV29-1 NA CSAGTSGTYEQYF TGCAGCGCCGGGACTAGCGGCACCTACGAGCAGTACTTC
NA TRBJ1-1 TRBV6-5 many CASSYLGQNTEAFF TGTGCCAGCAGTTACCTGGGACAAAACACTGAAGCTTTCTTT
NA TRBJ2-3 TRBV28 many CASSRTGIDTQYF TGTGCCAGCAGTAGAACAGGGATAGATACGCAGTATTTT